The source of this T cell receptor (beta chain) is a study of molecular identifiers for immune sequencing clone quantification. Ten or more counts support this clonotype. This CDR3 has 13 residues. V was cut by 2 bases and J by 2 bases, with 10 bases left in between. The germline CDR1 and CDR2 sequences are GTSNPN and SVGIG (reference sequence). TCRdb reanalysed the PCR reads using MiXCR and keeps one entry per CDR3 protein. In the table there are 300,000 to 400,000 distinct CDR3 sequences, under 25% of which are singletons. The TCR originated in a human donor in good health. Some libraries in this study had Jurkat cell RNA spiked in. The genes are TRBV30 and TRBJ2-7; TRBD1 or TRBD2 may be the D gene (5 bases each). The sample comprised naive CD8+ T cells from blood, with Jurkat cell RNA spiked in. The subset here: FACS-sorted CD8+CD4-CCR7+CD45RA+ naive T cells. CDR3 nucleotide sequence: TGTGCCTGGAGTCTGGGACCAGCCTACGAGCAGTACTTC. Protein: CAWSLGPAYEQYF.